This TCR beta chain is from a study of blood T cell repertoires in COVID-19. Data came from immunoSEQ multiplex PCR; TCRdb stores just in-frame clones and leaves some out. The table lists 200,000 to 250,000 clones, 70% to 90% of them singletons. Trimming at V came to 6 bases and at J to 9 bases, leaving 9 bases not matched to a gene. The CDR3 loop spans 13 amino acids. The germline CDR1 and CDR2 sequences are SQVTM and ANQGSEA. Sequencing used peripheral blood. V usage is TRBV29-1 and J usage is TRBJ2-1; TRBD2 matches 9 bases. The TCR sequence derives from a man in his forties or fifties with COVID-19, enrolled during active disease. The CDR3 nucleotides read TGCAGCGTAACCCTGGGACTAGCCGGTGAGCAGTTCTTC. Protein sequence: CSVTLGLAGEQFF.